Each of the 32 T cell receptor beta chains below was sequenced from the same sample in a study of T cell responses to AZD1222 COVID-19 vaccine. Assay used: immunoSEQ multiplex PCR; TCRdb lists only in-frame clones, some missing. The sample includes 90,000 to 130,000 clones, roughly 92% of them seen just once. This material consisted of peripheral blood, taken 28 days after the second AZD1222 dose. The source of these receptors is an adult who received the AZD1222 COVID-19 vaccine.

The chain is built from TRBV14 and TRBJ2-3; 12 bases are shared with TRBD2. From germline, CDR1 is SGHDN and CDR2 FVKESK. The length of the CDR3 is 19 residues. Trimming cost V 0 bases and J 4 bases; bases outside gene matches: 11. CDR3 sequence (DNA): TGTGCCAGCAGCCAAGATCTCTCTAGCGGGGGGGCCGGTTCAGATACGCAGTATTTT. Its protein product is CASSQDLSSGGAGSDTQYF.

The chain combines TRBV6-5 with TRBJ1-6; tentatively, D is TRBD1 (6 bases). V was cut by 4 bases and J by 7 bases, with 14 bases left in between. CDR3 length equals 15 residues. Germline CDR1 and CDR2: MNHEY and SVGAGI. This CDR3 reads CASSSLRGGNSPLHF. CDR3 nucleotide sequence: TGTGCCAGCAGTTCTCTCAGGGGTGGGAATTCACCCCTCCACTTT.

This chain uses TRBV19 with TRBJ1-2; no clear D gene. V was pared by 3 bases and J by 6 bases, with 14 bases between. In germline, CDR1 is LNHDA, CDR2 SQIVND (reference sequence). The CDR3 covers 14 residues. The CDR3 here is CASSITRGRDGYTF. CDR3 nucleotides: TGTGCCAGTAGTATTACACGTGGGAGGGATGGCTACACCTTC.

This rearrangement joins TRBV6-6 to TRBJ1-1; tentative D call: TRBD1 (6 bases). Germline V lookup: CDR1 MNHNY, CDR2 SVGAGI (reference sequence). The V end lost 0 bases, the J end lost 12 bases, and 17 bases lay between the germline ends. This CDR3 has 14 residues. The CDR3 is CASSYSNQGSKSFF. In DNA, the CDR3 is TGTGCCAGCAGTTACTCTAACCAGGGGAGCAAGTCTTTCTTT.

This chain links TRBV6-5 with TRBJ1-1; D remains ambiguous. V shed 6 bases and J shed 1 base, with 9 bases lying between them. The CDR3 consists of 13 residues. The germline V gene has CDR1 MNHEY and CDR2 SVGAGI. CDR3 amino acids: CASRGKRNTEAFF. The CDR3 DNA reads as TGTGCCAGCAGAGGCAAGCGGAACACTGAAGCTTTCTTT.

The count of this clone is one. The genes are TRBV11-2 and TRBJ1-2; D is unclear. V was pared by 5 bases and J by 2 bases, with 15 bases between. Germline V gene data show CDR1 as SGHAT and CDR2 as FQNNGV. This CDR3 has 15 residues. In nucleotides, the CDR3 is TGTGCCAGCAGCCCGCGGGGAGGAGACAACTATGGCTACACCTTC. This gives the protein CASSPRGGDNYGYTF.

This sequence joins TRBV6-2 or TRBV6-3 and TRBJ2-5, with D perhaps matching TRBD2 (5 bases). The germline CDR1 and CDR2 sequences are MNHEY and SVGEGT. CDR3 size: 13 residues. Trimming stripped 6 bases from V and 2 bases from J, with 10 bases between. The CDR3 DNA sequence: TGTGCCAGCAGCGAGGGTCTGCAAGAGACCCAGTACTTC. Its translation: CASSEGLQETQYF.

The table lists this clone with a count of one. The J gene is TRBJ2-1, the V gene TRBV9; D is unresolved. V dropped 2 bases and J dropped 7 bases, with 13 bases sitting between them. The CDR3 runs 14 residues. CDR1 is SGDLS and CDR2 is YYNGEE in the germline V gene. The CDR3 protein is CASSVLGSLNEQFF. The CDR3 bases are TGTGCCAGCAGCGTTCTTGGCAGCTTGAATGAGCAGTTCTTC.

This chain uses TRBV10-3 with TRBJ1-6; D call uncertain. V lost 2 bases to trimming and J lost 14 bases, with 10 bases between them. Looked up from germline, CDR1 is ENHRY and CDR2 is SYGVKD. CDR3 size: 12 residues. CDR3 residues: CAISENVVTLHF. The CDR3 DNA reads TGTGCCATCAGTGAGAACGTTGTAACCCTCCACTTT.

J is TRBJ2-1 and V is TRBV29-1; possibly TRBD1 for D (6 bases). Trimming took off 7 bases at V and 13 bases at J, with 23 bases between the two ends. In germline, CDR1 is SQVTM, CDR2 ANQGSEA. The CDR3 is 13 residues long. This CDR3 reads CSGSVGTYPRQFF. The CDR3 nucleotides read TGCAGCGGTAGTGTCGGGACATACCCAAGACAGTTCTTC.

This chain links TRBV4-1 with TRBJ2-3; D remains ambiguous. Germline V gives CDR1 MGHRA, CDR2 YSYEKL. The V gene lost 1 base and the J gene lost 6 bases, with 5 bases spanning the gap. The CDR3 sequence is 12 residues long. The CDR3 region is CASSQVGDTQYF. The CDR3 coding sequence is TGCGCCAGCAGCCAAGTAGGCGATACGCAGTATTTT.

The rearrangement links TRBV6-5 to TRBJ2-3; D is undetermined. The CDR3 has 14 amino acids. Trimming took 10 bases from V and 1 from J, leaving 15 bases between them. Germline V gene sequence: CDR1 MNHEY, CDR2 SVGAGI. CDR3 in DNA: TGTGCCACCCTCGGGTCCTCTGGCACAGATACGCAGTATTTT. Translation: CATLGSSGTDTQYF.

The chain couples TRBV7-2 to TRBJ2-2; 10 nucleotides align to TRBD1. Germline V gene data show CDR1 as SGHTA and CDR2 as FQGNSA. The CDR3 loop spans 16 amino acids. Trimming cost V 2 bases and J 6 bases; bases outside gene matches: 6. The CDR3 DNA follows: TGTGCCAGCAGCTTAACGCGGGACAGGGGTTCCGGGGAGCTGTTTTTT. This translates into CASSLTRDRGSGELFF. The full variable domain, completed using reference TRBV7-2 and TRBJ2-2, is GAGVSQSPSNKVTEKGKDVELRCDPISGHTALYWYRQSLGQGLEFLIYFQGNSAPDKSGLPSDRFSAERTGGSVSTLTIQRTQQEDSAVYLCASSLTRDRGSGELFFGEGSRLTVL.

This chain links TRBV7-2 with TRBJ1-3; D unresolved. Germline V gene data show CDR1 as SGHTA and CDR2 as FQGNSA. V dropped 2 bases and J dropped 0 bases, with 17 bases sitting between them. The CDR3 is 18 residues long. The CDR3 sequence is CASSLNPPGPLSGNTIYF. In nucleotides, the CDR3 is TGTGCCAGCAGCTTAAACCCCCCCGGACCCCTCTCTGGAAACACCATATATTTT.

J is TRBJ2-7 and V is TRBV11-3, with a possible D match to TRBD1 (5 bases). The V gene's germline CDR1 is SGHNT and CDR2 YENEEA. Trimming stripped 1 base from V and 0 bases from J, with 7 bases between. The CDR3 covers 14 residues. CDR3 protein: CASSLAGRSYEQYF. DNA of the CDR3: TGTGCCAGCAGCTTAGCAGGGCGCTCCTACGAGCAGTACTTC.

V usage is TRBV7-9 and J usage is TRBJ2-3; D not resolved. The CDR3 runs 12 residues. Germline V gene sequence: CDR1 SEHNR, CDR2 FQNEAQ (reference sequence). The germline V and J ends were trimmed by 3 bases and 13 bases, with 14 bases remaining between them. The CDR3 DNA reads TGTGCCAGCAGCTTCCTCTTCCCACCCGAGTATTTT. This sequence encodes CASSFLFPPEYF.

CDR3 protein: CASSSILAGYNTEAFF. The CDR3 DNA is TGTGCCAGCAGTTCCATCCTAGCGGGCTACAACACTGAAGCTTTCTTT. V and J are TRBV6-2 or TRBV6-3 and TRBJ1-1; D gene unclear. Germline lookup yields CDR1 MNHEY and CDR2 SVGEGT. The length of the CDR3 is 16 residues. V lost 4 bases to trimming and J lost 2 bases, with 17 bases between them.

This chain joins TRBV5-1 and TRBJ1-4, with D hard to call. The CDR3 sequence is 15 residues long. Germline lookup yields CDR1 SGHRS and CDR2 YFSETQ. V shed 4 bases and J shed 3 bases, with 13 bases lying between them. As DNA, the CDR3 is TGCGCCAGCAGCGGACCAGGCTCTCCTAATGAAAAACTGTTTTTT. Translation gives CASSGPGSPNEKLFF.

This clone was picked up one time. The chain employs TRBV30 and TRBJ2-7; no definite D call. There are 11 residues in the CDR3. Trimming pared 3 bases from V and 2 bases from J, leaving 5 bases between. The germline V gene encodes CDR1 GTSNPN and CDR2 SVGIG (reference sequence). Here the CDR3 reads CAWSHTYEQYF. In DNA form, the CDR3 reads TGTGCCTGGAGCCATACCTACGAGCAGTACTTC.

CDR3 loop: CASSLEAGDEKLFF. The CDR3 region has the DNA TGCGCCAGCAGCTTGGAGGCAGGGGATGAAAAACTGTTTTTT. J is TRBJ1-4 and V is TRBV5-1, with a tentative D call TRBD1 (6 bases). This CDR3 contains 14 residues. CDR1 is SGHRS and CDR2 is YFSETQ in the germline V gene. The ends were cut back, 0 bases at V and 6 bases at J, with 9 bases in the middle. Drawing the rest from reference TRBV5-1 and TRBJ1-4, the complete variable domain is KAGVTQTPRYLIKTRGQQVTLSCSPISGHRSVSWYQQTPGQGLQFLFEYFSETQRNKGNFPGRFSGRQFSNSRSEMNVSTLELGDSALYLCASSLEAGDEKLFFGSGTQLSVL.

The gene calls are TRBV10-3 and TRBJ2-7; possible D gene TRBD1, 8 bases. Germline V gene sequence: CDR1 ENHRY, CDR2 SYGVKD. Trimming removed 3 bases from V and 3 bases from J, with 12 bases in between. The CDR3 runs 14 residues. The CDR3 region is CAISESGTGYEQYF. As DNA, the CDR3 is TGTGCCATCAGTGAAAGCGGGACAGGCTACGAGCAGTACTTC.

This chain uses TRBV24-1 with TRBJ2-1; 9 bases match TRBD1. V lost 0 bases and J lost 9; bases outside the gene matches: 8. Looked up from germline, CDR1 is KGHDR and CDR2 is SFDVKD. This CDR3 region has 16 residues. The CDR3 region is CATSDLVDRGVGEQFF. CDR3 DNA sequence: TGTGCCACCAGTGATTTGGTGGACAGGGGAGTTGGTGAGCAGTTCTTC.

The rearrangement links TRBV5-4 to TRBJ2-7, with D unresolved. CDR3 size: 13 residues. Germline values: CDR1 SGHNT, CDR2 YYREEE (reference sequence). Trimming shortened V by 4 bases and J by 5 bases, and 13 bases separated the two germline ends. CDR3 coding DNA: TGTGCCAGCAGCGATAAACAAGTCCACGAGCAGTACTTC. Protein product: CASSDKQVHEQYF.

The chain joins TRBV4-3 to TRBJ1-3, with D unclear. Germline V gene sequence: CDR1 LGHNA, CDR2 YSLEER. Trimming took off 1 base at V and 0 bases at J, with 13 bases between the two ends. The CDR3 is 17 amino acids. CDR3: CASSQVGVGSSGNTIYF. CDR3 sequence (DNA): TGCGCCAGCAGCCAAGTAGGCGTGGGAAGCTCTGGAAACACCATATATTTT.

This clone appeared a single time. The rearrangement joins TRBV5-4 to TRBJ2-3; 10 bases align to TRBD2. The V gene end was trimmed by 3 bases and the J gene end by 3 bases; junction bases not matched to a gene: 10. The length of the CDR3 is 17 residues. CDR1 and CDR2 (germline): SGHNT, YYREEE (reference sequence). The CDR3 reads CASSYDPLAGFTDTQYF. CDR3 DNA sequence: TGTGCCAGCAGCTATGATCCACTAGCGGGGTTTACAGATACGCAGTATTTT.

The rearrangement joins TRBV7-9 to TRBJ1-4, with D perhaps TRBD1 (5 bases). The CDR3 has 15 residues. With 0 bases removed from V and 5 bases from J, the gap between germline ends came to 10 bases. In germline, CDR1 is SEHNR, CDR2 FQNEAQ (reference sequence). The chain's CDR3 is CASSLAPRGNEKLFF. CDR3 bases: TGTGCCAGCAGCTTAGCCCCTCGGGGGAATGAAAAACTGTTTTTT.

As DNA, the CDR3 is TGTGCCAGCAGCCCCGGGACGGTAAGCACAGATACGCAGTATTTT. It yields the protein CASSPGTVSTDTQYF. V and J are TRBV5-4 and TRBJ2-3; perhaps D is TRBD1 or TRBD2 (5 bases each). CDR1 and CDR2 from the germline V gene are SGHNT and YYREEE (reference sequence). Trimming removed 4 bases at V and 0 bases at J, with 12 bases between. This CDR3 spans 15 amino acids.

The chain recombines TRBV2 with TRBJ2-7; maybe TRBD2 (5 bases). Germline CDR1 and CDR2: SNHLY and FYNNEI. Trimming pared 5 bases from V and 0 bases from J, leaving 11 bases between. The CDR3 is 14 residues long. CDR3 in DNA: TGTGCCAGCAGTTCCACTAGGGACTCCTACGAGCAGTACTTC. Translation gives CASSSTRDSYEQYF.

This chain joins TRBV5-4 and TRBJ1-4, with a possible D match to TRBD1 (5 bases). Trimming stripped 4 bases from V and 7 bases from J, with 14 bases between. The germline gives CDR1 SGHNT, CDR2 YYREEE (reference sequence). The CDR3 runs to 14 residues. The CDR3 nucleotides read TGTGCCAGCAGCCCCGGGGACGGGGGTGAAAAACTGTTTTTT. It specifies CASSPGDGGEKLFF.

V usage is TRBV5-1 and J usage is TRBJ1-5, with unresolved D. Germline CDR1 and CDR2: SGHRS and YFSETQ. The CDR3 sequence is 16 residues long. Trimming removed 0 bases from V and 0 bases from J, with 10 bases in between. CDR3 region: CASSLGDGYSNQPQHF. Written as DNA, the CDR3 is TGCGCCAGCAGCTTGGGAGACGGGTATAGCAATCAGCCCCAGCATTTT. Filled out from reference TRBV5-1 and TRBJ1-5, the complete variable domain reads KAGVTQTPRYLIKTRGQQVTLSCSPISGHRSVSWYQQTPGQGLQFLFEYFSETQRNKGNFPGRFSGRQFSNSRSEMNVSTLELGDSALYLCASSLGDGYSNQPQHFGDGTRLSIL.

J is TRBJ2-5 and V is TRBV6-2 or TRBV6-3; weak D call: TRBD2 (5 bases). The CDR3 is 13 residues long. Trimming left V 4 bases short and J 5 bases short, with 11 bases between. Germline lookup yields CDR1 MNHEY and CDR2 SVGEGT. Here the CDR3 reads CASSFSSRETQYF. The CDR3 bases are TGTGCCAGCAGTTTCTCTAGCAGGGAGACCCAGTACTTC.

The CDR3 DNA follows: TGTGCCAGCTCACCAATCCGGACAGGGTTCTCCTACGAGCAGTACTTC. Translating it yields CASSPIRTGFSYEQYF. The V call is TRBV18, the J call TRBJ2-7; 8 nucleotides match TRBD1. CDR3 length: 16 amino acids. V dropped 2 bases and J dropped 0; count of bases not matched to a gene: 6. Germline assignment: CDR1 KGHSH and CDR2 LQKENI.